Listed below are T cell receptor beta chains from one sample, sequenced in a study of shared clonotypes between healthy human individuals. Measured with immunoSEQ multiplex PCR; TCRdb has only the in-frame clones, and not every one. This table holds about 680,000 clones, around 73% found once. The sequenced material came from memory CD4+ T cells sorted from blood. These receptors were taken from a woman aged 25 to 39 in good health. CDR3s include the opening cysteine and the closing phenylalanine or tryptophan. A D gene is named only where the DNA matches it firmly. Expanded clones are given a class, and other clones once, few, many or no size at all.

J gene,clone size,D gene,V gene,CDR3 DNA,CDR3 protein
TRBJ1-5,-,-,TRBV28,TGTGCCAGCAGTTTTTCGGGGGCCTATAATCAGCCCCAGCATTTT,CASSFSGAYNQPQHF
TRBJ2-1,few,TRBD2,TRBV9,TGTGCCAGCAGCGTCGGAACTAGCGGGAGAGGGAGCTACAATGAGCAGTTCTTC,CASSVGTSGRGSYNEQFF
TRBJ2-7,-,TRBD1,TRBV28,TGTGCCAGCAGTCGGACAGGGCTGACCTACGAGCAGTACTTC,CASSRTGLTYEQYF
TRBJ2-7,-,-,TRBV11-2,TGTGCCAGCAGCTTAGTTGGCCAGGGGACCCACGAGCAGTACTTC,CASSLVGQGTHEQYF
TRBJ2-7,-,TRBD2,TRBV10-3,TGTGCCATCTATCCCGGGAGCGGGACTGTATACGAGCAGTACTTC,CAIYPGSGTVYEQYF
TRBJ1-1,few,TRBD1,TRBV6-1,TGTGCCAGCAGGAAACAGGGGGCGTCTGAAGCTTTCTTT,CASRKQGASEAFF
TRBJ2-7,-,TRBD2,TRBV4-1,TGCGCCAGCAGCCGGGAGGGACTAGCGTCCGGCGAGCAGTACTTC,CASSREGLASGEQYF
TRBJ2-7,once,-,TRBV6-5,TGTGCCAGCAGCTTACAGGGAGCCCCCTACGAGCAGTACTTC,CASSLQGAPYEQYF
TRBJ2-3,-,TRBD1,TRBV10-1,TGCGCCAGCAGCCCGGTAGCCGGACAGGGGGTTACAGATACGCAGTATTTT,CASSPVAGQGVTDTQYF
TRBJ1-2,-,-,TRBV20-1,TGCAGTGTCGAAGATGGCTACACCTTC,CSVEDGYTF
TRBJ1-1,-,-,TRBV19,TGTGCCAGTAATACTTTACAGGAGACTGAAGCTTTCTTT,CASNTLQETEAFF
TRBJ2-3,once,-,TRBV5-1,TGCGCCAGCAGCTTGACGGACCCCCGGCTGGGAGATACGCAGTATTTT,CASSLTDPRLGDTQYF
TRBJ1-1,-,-,TRBV28,TGTGCCACCGACGGACCGGCGAACACTGAAGCTTTCTTT,CATDGPANTEAFF
TRBJ2-5,once,TRBD1,TRBV2,TGTGCCAGCAGTGAGGGGACAGGGAGGGAGACCCAGTACTTC,CASSEGTGRETQYF
TRBJ2-5,-,-,TRBV13,TGTGCCAGCAGCTTATCTAACCGGCTACAAGAGACCCAGTACTTC,CASSLSNRLQETQYF
TRBJ2-5,once,-,TRBV10-3,TGTGCCGCAGGCCAAGAGACCCAGTACTTC,CAAGQETQYF
TRBJ2-7,-,-,TRBV30,TGTGCCTGGGGTTTCGGGGAATACGAGCAGTACTTC,CAWGFGEYEQYF
TRBJ1-5,-,-,TRBV10-3,TGTGCCACCGGGGGCCACAATCAGCCCCAGCATTTT,CATGGHNQPQHF
TRBJ2-5,-,TRBD2,TRBV27,TGTGCCAGCAGTTTGGGGGGGGGTGGGACCCAGTACTTC,CASSLGGGGTQYF
TRBJ2-1,-,TRBD2,TRBV5-1,TGCGCCAGCAGCTCAGCGGGAGGGCCTGGGTTGGGCTCCTACAATGAGCAGTTCTTC,CASSSAGGPGLGSYNEQFF
TRBJ1-3,-,-,TRBV14,TGTGCCAGCAGCCAAGTCAGGGGAAACACCATATATTTT,CASSQVRGNTIYF
TRBJ2-1,-,TRBD2,TRBV5-6,TGTGCCAGCAGCTTAACTAGCGACTACAATGAGCAGTTCTTC,CASSLTSDYNEQFF
TRBJ2-2,once,TRBD1,TRBV28,TGTGCCAGCAGGCCGGGACAGGGAACCGGGGAGCTGTTTTTT,CASRPGQGTGELFF
TRBJ2-3,-,TRBD1,TRBV7-9,TGTGCCAGCAGCTACGGGACAGGGGGTGACACAGATACGCAGTATTTT,CASSYGTGGDTDTQYF
TRBJ1-4,-,-,TRBV7-9,TGTGCCAGCAGCCATACTGACCGGATTGGGGGAAAACTGTTTTTT,CASSHTDRIGGKLFF
TRBJ2-1,-,-,TRBV27,TGTGCCAGCAGTTTTGTGGGAGAGCCCTACAATGAGCAGTTCTTC,CASSFVGEPYNEQFF
TRBJ1-2,-,-,TRBV6-1,TGTGCCAGCAGTGAAGCAAATCGGGGGGGCTCAATTGGCTACACCTTC,CASSEANRGGSIGYTF
TRBJ2-3,-,-,TRBV5-1,TGCGCCAGCAGCTCCTCTTCGGATACGCAGTATTTT,CASSSSSDTQYF
TRBJ2-2,-,-,TRBV21-1,TGTGCCAGCAGCAATGGTAGGGGCCCGAACACCGGGGAGCTGTTTTTT,CASSNGRGPNTGELFF
TRBJ2-1,-,-,TRBV6-6,TGTGCCAGCAGTTACGGCGGGAATCGCGATGAGCAGTTCTTC,CASSYGGNRDEQFF
TRBJ2-5,few,-,TRBV7-9,TGTGCCAGCAGCTTAGTTGTTGGAAAGGGTCAAGAGACCCAGTACTTC,CASSLVVGKGQETQYF
TRBJ1-2,few,TRBD1,TRBV11-2,TGTGCCAGCAGTCTCGACAGGGTTAATGGCTACACCTTC,CASSLDRVNGYTF
TRBJ1-3,-,-,TRBV18,TGTGCCAGCTCACGAATTTCTGGAAACACCATATATTTT,CASSRISGNTIYF
TRBJ2-5,-,-,TRBV5-1,TGCGCCAGCAGCTTGGAAGGGGGGACCCAGTACTTC,CASSLEGGTQYF
TRBJ2-5,few,TRBD1,TRBV19,TGTGCCAGTAGTATGGGACAGGGGGACCTAGAGACCCAGTACTTC,CASSMGQGDLETQYF
TRBJ1-2,-,-,TRBV28,TGTGCCAGCACCCTTCTTGGGGCCTATGGCTACACCTTC,CASTLLGAYGYTF
TRBJ1-5,-,-,TRBV28,TGTGCCAGCACCACCAAAGTAAGGGGCACTAATCAGCCCCAGCATTTT,CASTTKVRGTNQPQHF
TRBJ2-7,-,-,TRBV5-1,TGCGCCAGCAGCTTCACCGGGACACCCTACGAGCAGTACTTC,CASSFTGTPYEQYF
TRBJ2-7,many,-,TRBV9,TGTGCCAGCAGCGTTACGGGTTACGAGCAGTACTTC,CASSVTGYEQYF
TRBJ2-3,-,-,TRBV7-9,TGTGCCAGCAGCTTCGGGCGGGTCGATACGCAGTATTTT,CASSFGRVDTQYF
TRBJ2-3,-,TRBD2,TRBV19,TGTGCCAGTAGTATAGGAGAGCGGCGGGGGATCCCAGATACGCAGTATTTT,CASSIGERRGIPDTQYF
TRBJ2-5,-,-,TRBV5-1,TGCGCCAGCAGCTTGGAAGGGGCGACCACTCCCGTGGGGTCCCAGTACTTC,CASSLEGATTPVGSQYF
TRBJ1-3,-,-,TRBV28,TGTGCCAGCAGTTCAGCCGGGACCGCGCAAAGAAACACCATATATTTT,CASSSAGTAQRNTIYF
TRBJ2-1,-,-,TRBV7-9,TGTGCCAGCAGCGAGCCCAATGAGCAGTTCTTC,CASSEPNEQFF
TRBJ2-7,-,TRBD2,TRBV5-1,TGCGCCAGCAGCTCATATAGCGGGAGCGACGAGCAGTACTTC,CASSSYSGSDEQYF
TRBJ2-1,-,TRBD2,TRBV4-1,TGCGCCAGCAGCCAGCTAGCGGGAGGTCCTTACAATGAGCAGTTCTTC,CASSQLAGGPYNEQFF
TRBJ1-2,-,TRBD1,TRBV5-4,TGTGCCAGCAGCTTGGACAGGGGGTCCTATGGCTACACCTTC,CASSLDRGSYGYTF
TRBJ2-7,once,TRBD1,TRBV5-1,TGCGCCAGCAGCTTTCAACCGGGACAGTCCTACGAGCAGTACTTC,CASSFQPGQSYEQYF
TRBJ2-7,-,TRBD2,TRBV5-1,TGCGCCAGCAGGAGCTCGCGGGGAGGGGAGTTCTACGAGCAGTACTTC,CASRSSRGGEFYEQYF
TRBJ2-2,-,TRBD2,TRBV19,TGTGCCAGTAGTCCCAGCGGGAGGGTAACCGGGGAGCTGTTTTTT,CASSPSGRVTGELFF
TRBJ2-1,-,-,TRBV11-3,TGTGCCAGCGGCGGAGGGAATCACAATGAGCAGTTCTTC,CASGGGNHNEQFF
TRBJ2-4,-,TRBD1,TRBV2,TGTGCCAGCAGTCCCGACAGGGGGCTAGCCAAAAACATTCAGTACTTC,CASSPDRGLAKNIQYF
TRBJ1-2,-,-,TRBV6-5,TGTGCCAGCAGTTACTCGTCGGGTCTCGGCTACACCTTC,CASSYSSGLGYTF